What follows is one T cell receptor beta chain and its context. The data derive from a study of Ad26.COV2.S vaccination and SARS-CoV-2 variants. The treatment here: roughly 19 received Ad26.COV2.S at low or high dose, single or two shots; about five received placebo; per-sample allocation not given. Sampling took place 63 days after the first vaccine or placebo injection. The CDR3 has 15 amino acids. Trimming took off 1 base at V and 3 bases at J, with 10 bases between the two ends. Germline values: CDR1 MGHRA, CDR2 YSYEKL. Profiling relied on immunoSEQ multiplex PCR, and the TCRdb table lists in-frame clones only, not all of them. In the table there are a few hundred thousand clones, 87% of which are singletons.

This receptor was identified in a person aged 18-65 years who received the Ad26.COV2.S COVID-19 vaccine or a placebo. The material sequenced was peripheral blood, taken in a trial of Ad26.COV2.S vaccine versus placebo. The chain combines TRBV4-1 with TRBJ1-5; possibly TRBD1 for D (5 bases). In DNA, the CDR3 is TGCGCCAGCAGCCAAGGGGAGGGGTACAATCAGCCCCAGCATTTT. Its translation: CASSQGEGYNQPQHF.